These 22 T cell receptor beta chains were sequenced from one sample in a study of T cells in Graves' hyperthyroidism and ophthalmopathy. Amplified regions were TCR beta CDR3 sequences from RNA transcripts. The HTBI primer set served for first-round RT-PCR of the TCR CDR3. TCRdb re-called the multiplex PCR reads through MiXCR, storing one row per CDR3 protein. The sample lists hundreds of thousands of distinct CDR3 sequences; roughly 14% were seen once. What was sequenced was blood. The origin of the receptors is a man aged 18-30 years with Graves' ophthalmopathy.

DNA of the CDR3: TGTGCCAGTACCTGGAGAAATGGTGAAAAACTGTTTTTT. It codes for CASTWRNGEKLFF. This chain joins TRBV19 and TRBJ1-4, with no clear D. CDR1 is LNHDA and CDR2 is SQIVND in the germline V gene (reference sequence). The CDR3 spans 13 residues. V was clipped by 7 bases and J by 7 bases, with 13 bases between them. Using reference TRBV19 and TRBJ1-4 for the parts outside the CDR3, the full variable domain is DGGITQSPKYLFRKEGQNVTLSCEQNLNHDAMYWYRQDPGQGLRLIYYSQIVNDFQKGDIAEGYSVSREKKESFPLTVTSAQKNPTAFYLCASTWRNGEKLFFGSGTQLSVL.

Many counts were recorded for this clonotype. The CDR3 loop reads CASKTSGVTYNEQFF. CDR3 in DNA: TGTGCCAGCAAGACTAGCGGGGTTACCTACAATGAGCAGTTCTTC. V and J are TRBV28 and TRBJ2-1, with 11 bases that match TRBD2. The CDR3 is 15 residues long. CDR1 and CDR2 (germline): MDHEN, SYDVKM. J was trimmed by 2 bases and V by 7 bases; bases with no gene match: 4.

This clonotype was observed many times. The rearrangement links TRBV11-2 to TRBJ2-7, with TRBD1 matching 8 bases. The CDR3 is 14 residues long. With V trimmed by 5 bases and J by 1 base, 4 bases remained unmatched. Germline assignment: CDR1 SGHAT and CDR2 FQNNGV. The DNA of the CDR3 is TGTGCCAGCAGCAGGGGACAGGAATCCTACGAGCAGTACTTC. Translation gives CASSRGQESYEQYF.

The chain has TRBV5-1 and TRBJ2-1; possible D gene TRBD2, 6 bases. The V end was cut by 5 bases, the J end by 4 bases, with 19 bases between. Per germline, CDR1 SGHRS and CDR2 YFSETQ. The CDR3 loop spans 16 amino acids. CDR3 coding DNA: TGCGCCAGCAGTGACCCGAGTCTTGGAGGGTACAATGAGCAGTTCTTC. Protein product: CASSDPSLGGYNEQFF. The entire variable domain, with the rest obtained from reference TRBV5-1 and TRBJ2-1, is as follows: KAGVTQTPRYLIKTRGQQVTLSCSPISGHRSVSWYQQTPGQGLQFLFEYFSETQRNKGNFPGRFSGRQFSNSRSEMNVSTLELGDSALYLCASSDPSLGGYNEQFFGPGTRLTVL.

This clonotype was observed at least ten times. This chain uses TRBV30 with TRBJ1-5; no definite D call. Germline CDR1 is GTSNPN and CDR2 is SVGIG (reference sequence). The length of the CDR3 is 13 residues. V was pared by 3 bases and J by 3 bases, with 9 bases between. The CDR3 is CAWRAGPNQPQHF. As DNA, the CDR3 is TGTGCCTGGAGAGCCGGGCCCAATCAGCCCCAGCATTTT.

V is TRBV28 and J is TRBJ2-2; 9 bases are shared with TRBD1. Trimming took 6 bases from V and 3 from J; bases not matched to a gene: 5. The CDR3 is 15 amino acids. Germline CDR1 and CDR2: MDHEN and SYDVKM. The DNA for the CDR3 is TGTGCCAGCAGATCGGGACAGGGACACACCGGGGAGCTGTTTTTT. This translates into CASRSGQGHTGELFF.

The sample holds a few counts of this clonotype. The rearrangement joins TRBV5-6 to TRBJ1-2, with 10 positions matching TRBD1. This CDR3 comprises 13 residues. Trimming took 3 bases from V and 7 from J; bases not matched to a gene: 3. From germline, CDR1 is SGHDT and CDR2 YYEEEE. Here the CDR3 reads CASSSRDRGGYTF. The CDR3 region has the DNA TGTGCCAGCAGCTCCCGGGACAGGGGTGGCTACACCTTC.

This clonotype came up a few times. The chain uses TRBV15 and TRBJ2-3; tentative D call: TRBD1 (5 bases). This CDR3 spans 14 amino acids. The germline V and J ends were trimmed by 5 bases and 1 base, with 10 bases remaining between them. The germline V gene has CDR1 LNHNV and CDR2 YYDKDF (reference sequence). Here the CDR3 reads CATSEVGGTDTQYF. In DNA form, the CDR3 reads TGTGCCACCAGCGAGGTAGGGGGCACAGATACGCAGTATTTT.

This chain connects TRBV30 to TRBJ2-7, with 11 positions matching TRBD1. Looked up from germline, CDR1 is GTSNPN and CDR2 is SVGIG (reference sequence). The length of the CDR3 is 15 residues. V trimming: 0 bases; J trimming: 2 bases; junction bases outside the gene matches: 3. As DNA, the CDR3 is TGTGCCTGGAGTGTACGGGACAGGGGGGCCTACGAGCAGTACTTC. As protein: CAWSVRDRGAYEQYF.

The gene calls are TRBV6-2 or TRBV6-3 and TRBJ2-5, with D maybe TRBD2 (6 bases). V shed 5 bases and J shed 4 bases, with 14 bases lying between them. The CDR3 length is 14 residues. Germline CDR1 and CDR2: MNHEY and SVGEGT. The CDR3 protein is CASSPPGRLETQYF. DNA of the CDR3: TGTGCCAGCAGTCCTCCTGGGAGGCTAGAGACCCAGTACTTC.

Worth noting for this clonotype: Possible read error: a much larger clone is one base away. The CDR3 protein is CASSSRENFLTEQFF. The CDR3 bases are TGTGCCAGCAGCTCACGGGAGAACTTCCTCACTGAGCAGTTCTTC. The chain employs TRBV12-3 or TRBV12-4 and TRBJ2-1; tentative D call: TRBD2 (6 bases). This CDR3 comprises 15 residues. V gave up 6 bases and J gave up 9 bases, with 21 bases separating them.

This clonotype was seen many times. The J gene is TRBJ1-1, the V gene TRBV12-3 or TRBV12-4, with 7 nucleotides matching TRBD1. The CDR3 loop spans 15 amino acids. After removal of 7 bases from V and 1 base from J, the junction contained 9 bases not matched to a gene. Here the CDR3 reads CASMLQGVGNTEAFF. The CDR3 DNA is TGTGCCAGCATGCTTCAGGGGGTGGGGAACACTGAAGCTTTCTTT.

Many counts were recorded for this clonotype. Relative to the germline gene, one junction end is altered; a read error may explain this. The J gene is TRBJ2-3, the V gene TRBV5-1, with 7 bases that match TRBD2. Germline V gene sequence: CDR1 SGHRS, CDR2 YFSETQ. CDR3 length: 14 amino acids. The CDR3 spells CASNLGGSADTQYF. The CDR3 DNA follows: TGCGCCAGCAACTTGGGAGGGTCAGCAGATACGCAGTATTTT.

This clonotype came up many times. One junction end does not reproduce the germline sequence, and a read error may be involved. The chain couples TRBV5-1 to TRBJ2-3; 7 bases match TRBD2. The V gene's germline CDR1 is SGHRS and CDR2 YFSETQ. This CDR3 region has 14 residues. DNA for the CDR3: TGCGCCAGCATGGTTGGCGGGAGCACGGATACGCAGTATTTT. As protein: CASMVGGSTDTQYF.

This clonotype was observed at least ten times. The chain uses TRBV11-1 and TRBJ2-5; TRBD1 aligns across 7 bases. V trimming: 5 bases; J trimming: 0 bases; junction bases outside the gene matches: 6. This CDR3 is built from 15 residues. CDR1 and CDR2 from the germline V gene are SGHAT and FQDESV (reference sequence). The CDR3 reads CASSQTRGYQETQYF. For the CDR3, the DNA is TGTGCCAGCAGCCAAACCAGGGGGTACCAAGAGACCCAGTACTTC. Looking up the rest from reference TRBV11-1 and TRBJ2-5 gives the full variable domain: EAEVAQSPRYKITEKSQAVAFWCDPISGHATLYWYRQILGQGPELLVQFQDESVVDDSQLPKDRFSAERLKGVDSTLKIQPAELGDSAMYLCASSQTRGYQETQYFGPGTRLLVL.

There are many counts of this clonotype. This chain connects TRBV24-1 to TRBJ2-1, with TRBD2 identical over 11 bases. CDR1 and CDR2 (germline): KGHDR, SFDVKD. This CDR3 comprises 16 residues. J gave up 7 bases and V 4 bases, and 8 bases lay outside the gene matches. The CDR3 is CATSDPGLAAWNEQFF. In DNA, the CDR3 is TGTGCCACCAGTGACCCGGGACTAGCGGCCTGGAATGAGCAGTTCTTC.

This clonotype was counted a few times. This chain joins TRBV15 and TRBJ2-7; TRBD2 is a possible D gene (6 bases). This CDR3 region has 16 residues. With 0 bases removed from V and 2 bases from J, the gap between germline ends came to 14 bases. Germline CDR1 LNHNV, CDR2 YYDKDF (reference sequence). CDR3 DNA sequence: TGTGCCACCAGCAGAGAAGGGGTAGCGGCGACCTACGAGCAGTACTTC. It encodes CATSREGVAATYEQYF.

In its sample, this clonotype was seen many times. The chain is built from TRBV11-2 and TRBJ2-7; D is ambiguous. V gave up 6 bases and J gave up 5 bases, with 20 bases separating them. CDR3 length: 15 residues. The germline gives CDR1 SGHAT, CDR2 FQNNGV. The CDR3 DNA follows: TGTGCCAGCAGACCGAACAAAGACGTGGAACACGAGCAGTACTTC. Amino acids: CASRPNKDVEHEQYF.

The chain has TRBV12-3 or TRBV12-4 and TRBJ2-3; D is unclear. There are 12 residues in the CDR3. The V end was cut by 7 bases, the J end by 7 bases, with 12 bases between. CDR3 in DNA: TGTGCCAGCACCCAGACTGGGTATACGCAGTATTTT. It yields the protein CASTQTGYTQYF.

This clonotype was seen many times. This chain links TRBV7-3 with TRBJ2-1; D remains unclear. The CDR3 contains 13 residues. Trimming pared 0 bases from V and 7 bases from J, leaving 7 bases between. CDR1 is SGHTA, CDR2 FQGTGA, per germline. The CDR3 sequence is CASSLTTPNEQFF. CDR3 DNA sequence: TGTGCCAGCAGCTTAACGACACCTAATGAGCAGTTCTTC.

This clonotype was detected many times. V and J are TRBV5-6 and TRBJ2-7; no clear D gene. The V gene lost 3 bases and the J gene lost 6 bases, with 16 bases spanning the gap. This CDR3 is 14 amino acids long. CDR1 is SGHDT and CDR2 is YYEEEE in the germline V gene. DNA of the CDR3: TGTGCCAGCAGCTCGTTGACTGCCCCTTTCGAGCAGTACTTC. Translating gives CASSSLTAPFEQYF.

V and J are TRBV20-1 and TRBJ2-1; 7 bases are shared with TRBD2. Germline V gives CDR1 DFQATT, CDR2 SNEGSKA (reference sequence). The CDR3 consists of 14 residues. V gave up 8 bases and J gave up 4 bases; unmatched junction bases: 11. Here the CDR3 DNA reads TGCAGTCCTACGGGCAGCGGGAAGTACAATGAGCAGTTCTTC. Translation gives CSPTGSGKYNEQFF.